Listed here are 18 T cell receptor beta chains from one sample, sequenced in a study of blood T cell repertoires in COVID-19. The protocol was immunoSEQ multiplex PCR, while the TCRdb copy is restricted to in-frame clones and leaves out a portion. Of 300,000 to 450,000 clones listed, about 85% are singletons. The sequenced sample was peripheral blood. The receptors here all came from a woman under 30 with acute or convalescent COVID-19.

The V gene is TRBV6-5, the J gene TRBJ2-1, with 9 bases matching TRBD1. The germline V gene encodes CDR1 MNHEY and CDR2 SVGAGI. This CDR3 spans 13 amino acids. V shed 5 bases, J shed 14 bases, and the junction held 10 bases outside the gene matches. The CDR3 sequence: CASSPGTGIKEFF. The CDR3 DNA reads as TGTGCCAGCAGTCCCGGGACAGGGATCAAGGAGTTCTTC.

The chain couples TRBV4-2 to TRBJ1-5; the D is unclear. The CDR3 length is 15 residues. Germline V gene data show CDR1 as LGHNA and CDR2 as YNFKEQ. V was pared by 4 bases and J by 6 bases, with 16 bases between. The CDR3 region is CASSPSADMGQPQHF. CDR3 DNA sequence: TGTGCCAGCAGCCCCTCAGCGGATATGGGTCAGCCCCAGCATTTT.

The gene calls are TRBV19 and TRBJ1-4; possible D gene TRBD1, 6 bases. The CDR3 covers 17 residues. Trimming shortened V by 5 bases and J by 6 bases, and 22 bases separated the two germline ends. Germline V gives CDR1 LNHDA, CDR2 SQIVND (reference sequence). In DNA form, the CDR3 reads TGTGCCAGTAGTGAGAATTTCCCCCCAGGGGCGGATGAAAAACTGTTTTTT. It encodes CASSENFPPGADEKLFF.

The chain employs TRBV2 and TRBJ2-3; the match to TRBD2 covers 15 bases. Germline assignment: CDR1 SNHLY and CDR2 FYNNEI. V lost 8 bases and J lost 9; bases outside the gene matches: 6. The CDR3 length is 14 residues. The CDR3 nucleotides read TGTGCCAGCCGGACTAGCGGGGGGGCCATGACGCAGTATTTT. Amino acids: CASRTSGGAMTQYF.

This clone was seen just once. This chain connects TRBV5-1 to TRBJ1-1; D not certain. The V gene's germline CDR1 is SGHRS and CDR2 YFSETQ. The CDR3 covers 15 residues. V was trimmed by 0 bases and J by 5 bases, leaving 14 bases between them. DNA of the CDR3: TGCGCCAGCAGCTTGGGTGGTACCGGGAAGACTGAAGCTTTCTTT. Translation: CASSLGGTGKTEAFF.

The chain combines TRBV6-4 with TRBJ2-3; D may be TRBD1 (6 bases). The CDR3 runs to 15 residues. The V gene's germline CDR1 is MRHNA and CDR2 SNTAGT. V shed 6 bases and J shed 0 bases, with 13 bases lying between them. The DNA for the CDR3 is TGTGCCAGCAGGCTACAGGGAGCTAGCACAGATACGCAGTATTTT. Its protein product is CASRLQGASTDTQYF.

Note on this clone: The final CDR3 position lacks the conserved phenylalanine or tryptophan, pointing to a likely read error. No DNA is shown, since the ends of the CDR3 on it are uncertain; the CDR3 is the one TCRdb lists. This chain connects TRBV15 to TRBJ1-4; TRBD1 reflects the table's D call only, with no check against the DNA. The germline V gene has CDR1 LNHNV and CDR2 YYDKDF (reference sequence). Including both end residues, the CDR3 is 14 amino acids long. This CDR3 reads CATSRDFSQGFFLI.

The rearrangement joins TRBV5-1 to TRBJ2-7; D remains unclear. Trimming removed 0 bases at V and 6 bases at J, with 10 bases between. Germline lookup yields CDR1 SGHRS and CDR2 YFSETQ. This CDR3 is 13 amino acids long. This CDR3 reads CASSLDRASEQYF. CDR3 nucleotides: TGCGCCAGCAGCTTGGATCGCGCGAGCGAGCAGTACTTC.

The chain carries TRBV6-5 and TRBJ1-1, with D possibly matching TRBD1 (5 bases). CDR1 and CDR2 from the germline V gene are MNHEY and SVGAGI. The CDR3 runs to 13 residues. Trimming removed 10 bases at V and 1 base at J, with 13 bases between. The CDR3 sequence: CATLGAKNTEAFF. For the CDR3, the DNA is TGTGCCACCCTTGGGGCTAAGAACACTGAAGCTTTCTTT.

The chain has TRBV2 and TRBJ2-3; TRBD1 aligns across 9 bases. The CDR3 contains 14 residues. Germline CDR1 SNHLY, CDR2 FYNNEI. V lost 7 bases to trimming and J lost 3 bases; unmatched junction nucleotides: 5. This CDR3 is CASTLGTGTDTQYF. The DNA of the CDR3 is TGTGCCAGCACCCTCGGGACAGGGACAGATACGCAGTATTTT.

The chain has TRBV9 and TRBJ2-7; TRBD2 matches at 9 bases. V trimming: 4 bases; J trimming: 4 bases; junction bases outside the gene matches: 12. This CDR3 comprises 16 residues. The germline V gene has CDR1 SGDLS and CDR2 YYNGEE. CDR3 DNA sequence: TGTGCCAGCAGCCCCAGACAGGCGAGCGGGGGGTACGAGCAGTACTTC. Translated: CASSPRQASGGYEQYF.

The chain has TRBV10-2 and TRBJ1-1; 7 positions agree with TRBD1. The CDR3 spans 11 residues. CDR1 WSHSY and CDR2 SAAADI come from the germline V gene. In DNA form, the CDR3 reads TGCTCGACAGGGTTGGGTACTGAAGCTTTCTTT. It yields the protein CSTGLGTEAFF.

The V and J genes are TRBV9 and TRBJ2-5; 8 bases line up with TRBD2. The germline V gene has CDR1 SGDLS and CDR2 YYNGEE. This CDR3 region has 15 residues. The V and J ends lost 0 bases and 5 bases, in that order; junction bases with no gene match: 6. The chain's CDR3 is CASSVGRGGVETQYF. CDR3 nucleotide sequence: TGTGCCAGCAGCGTAGGCCGGGGGGGCGTTGAGACCCAGTACTTC.

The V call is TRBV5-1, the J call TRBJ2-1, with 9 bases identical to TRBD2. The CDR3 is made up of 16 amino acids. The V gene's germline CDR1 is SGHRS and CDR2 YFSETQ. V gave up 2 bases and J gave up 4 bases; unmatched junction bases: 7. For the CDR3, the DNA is TGCGCCAGCAGCTTAGTTGCGACTAGCGGTTACAATGAGCAGTTCTTC. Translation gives CASSLVATSGYNEQFF.

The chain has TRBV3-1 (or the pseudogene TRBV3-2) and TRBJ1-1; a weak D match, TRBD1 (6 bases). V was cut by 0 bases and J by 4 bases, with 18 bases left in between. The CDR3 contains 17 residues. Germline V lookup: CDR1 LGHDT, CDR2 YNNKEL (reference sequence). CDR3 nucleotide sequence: TGTGCCAGCAGCCAAGATCAGGGGACACTGGGAGTCACTGAAGCTTTCTTT. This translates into CASSQDQGTLGVTEAFF.

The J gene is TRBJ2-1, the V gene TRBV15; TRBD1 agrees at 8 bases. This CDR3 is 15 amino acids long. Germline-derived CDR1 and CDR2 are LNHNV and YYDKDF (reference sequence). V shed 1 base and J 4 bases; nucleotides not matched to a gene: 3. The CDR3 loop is CATSRVQGAYNEQFF. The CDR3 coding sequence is TGTGCCACCAGCAGAGTTCAGGGGGCTTACAATGAGCAGTTCTTC. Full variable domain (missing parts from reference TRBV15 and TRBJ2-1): DAMVIQNPRYQVTQFGKPVTLSCSQTLNHNVMYWYQQKSSQAPKLLFHYYDKDFNNEADTPDNFQSRRPNTSFCFLDIRSPGLGDTAMYLCATSRVQGAYNEQFFGPGTRLTVL.

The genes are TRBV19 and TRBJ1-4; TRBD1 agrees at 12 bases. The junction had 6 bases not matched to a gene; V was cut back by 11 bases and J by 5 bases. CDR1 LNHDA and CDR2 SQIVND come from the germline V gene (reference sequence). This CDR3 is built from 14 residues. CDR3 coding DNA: TGTGCCGTGGGGGGACAGGGGGCGAATGAAAAACTGTTTTTT. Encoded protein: CAVGGQGANEKLFF. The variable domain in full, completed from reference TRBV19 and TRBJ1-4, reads DGGITQSPKYLFRKEGQNVTLSCEQNLNHDAMYWYRQDPGQGLRLIYYSQIVNDFQKGDIAEGYSVSREKKESFPLTVTSAQKNPTAFYLCAVGGQGANEKLFFGSGTQLSVL.

CDR3 nucleotides: TGTGCCAGCAGTGTCGAGGGTGCCGGGGAGCTGTTTTTT. Its protein is CASSVEGAGELFF. This sequence joins TRBV2 and TRBJ2-2, with a possible D match to TRBD2 (5 bases). The germline CDR1 and CDR2 sequences are SNHLY and FYNNEI. The CDR3 has 13 amino acids. V lost 4 bases and J 6 bases, leaving 9 bases between the germline ends.